This record concerns one T cell receptor beta chain sequence. Deletions cut 0 bases from V and 7 bases from J, with 10 bases between. The CDR3 runs to 14 residues. CDR1 is SGHTA, CDR2 FQGNSA, per germline. The data originate from a study of blood T cell repertoires in COVID-19. Overall study: Italy, Spain and the United States were the sources of the convalescent and acute COVID-19 samples.

Per the original methods: Amplifying reference gene primers gave estimates of nucleated cell counts. Sequencing was performed with immunoSEQ multiplex PCR; in TCRdb, only in-frame clones are kept and a portion is missing. That table is the source of V, J and clone size, and D and trimming were worked out from the DNA. The profile shows 150,000 to 250,000 clones, around 95% of them singletons. This TCR derives from a man aged 25 to 40 with COVID-19, enrolled during active disease. The specimen sequenced was peripheral blood. This chain connects TRBV7-2 to TRBJ1-3; D perhaps matches TRBD1 (5 bases). The CDR3 DNA sequence: TGTGCCAGCAGCTTAGCAGGGGAAGTTAACACCATATATTTT. This encodes CASSLAGEVNTIYF.